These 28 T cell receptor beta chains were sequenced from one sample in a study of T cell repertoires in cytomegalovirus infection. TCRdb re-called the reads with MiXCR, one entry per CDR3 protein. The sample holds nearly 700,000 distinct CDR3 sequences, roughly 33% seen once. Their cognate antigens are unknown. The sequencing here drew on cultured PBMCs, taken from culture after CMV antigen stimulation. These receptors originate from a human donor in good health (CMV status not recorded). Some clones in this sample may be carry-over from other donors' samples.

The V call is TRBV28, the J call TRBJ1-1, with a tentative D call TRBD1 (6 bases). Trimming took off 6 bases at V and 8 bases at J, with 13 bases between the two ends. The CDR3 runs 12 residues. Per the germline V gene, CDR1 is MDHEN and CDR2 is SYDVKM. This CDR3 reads CASSTRTDEAFF. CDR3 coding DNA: TGTGCCAGCAGCACTAGGACAGACGAAGCTTTCTTT.

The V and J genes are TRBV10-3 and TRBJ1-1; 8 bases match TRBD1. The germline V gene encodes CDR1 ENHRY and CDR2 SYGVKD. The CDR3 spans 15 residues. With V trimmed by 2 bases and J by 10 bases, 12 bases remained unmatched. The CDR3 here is CAISEPDRESGAAFF. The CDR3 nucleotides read TGTGCCATCAGTGAGCCGGACAGGGAGAGTGGAGCAGCTTTCTTT.

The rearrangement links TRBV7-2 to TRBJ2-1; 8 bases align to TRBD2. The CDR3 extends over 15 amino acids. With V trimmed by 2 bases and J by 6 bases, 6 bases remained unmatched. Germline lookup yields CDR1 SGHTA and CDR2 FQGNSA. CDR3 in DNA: TGTGCCAGCAGCTTAAGCGGGAGATCCCCCAATGAGCAGTTCTTC. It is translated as CASSLSGRSPNEQFF.

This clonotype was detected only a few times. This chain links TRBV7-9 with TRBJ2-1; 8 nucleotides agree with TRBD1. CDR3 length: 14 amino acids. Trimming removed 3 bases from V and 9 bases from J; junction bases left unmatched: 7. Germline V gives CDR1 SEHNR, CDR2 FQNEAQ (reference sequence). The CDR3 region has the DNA TGTGCCAGCAGCTTCACCGGGACAGGCGGTGAGCAGTTCTTC. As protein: CASSFTGTGGEQFF. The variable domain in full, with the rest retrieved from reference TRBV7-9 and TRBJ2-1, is DTGVSQNPRHKITKRGQNVTFRCDPISEHNRLYWYRQTLGQGPEFLTYFQNEAQLEKSRLLSDRFSAERPKGSFSTLEIQRTEQGDSAMYLCASSFTGTGGEQFFGPGTRLTVL.

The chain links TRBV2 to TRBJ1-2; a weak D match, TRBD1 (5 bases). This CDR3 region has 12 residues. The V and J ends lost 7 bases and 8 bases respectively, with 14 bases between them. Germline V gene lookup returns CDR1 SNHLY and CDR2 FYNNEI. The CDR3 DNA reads TGTGCCAGCACGGGGGGGTGGGAAGGCTACACCTTC. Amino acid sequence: CASTGGWEGYTF.

For the CDR3, the DNA is TGTGCCAGCAGAGATGGGGGACTAGCTTGGAATGAGCAGTTCTTC. Its translation is CASRDGGLAWNEQFF. The chain links TRBV2 to TRBJ2-1, with 9 positions matching TRBD2. The CDR3 runs 15 residues. Germline V gene sequence: CDR1 SNHLY, CDR2 FYNNEI. V dropped 6 bases and J dropped 7; count of bases not matched to a gene: 10.

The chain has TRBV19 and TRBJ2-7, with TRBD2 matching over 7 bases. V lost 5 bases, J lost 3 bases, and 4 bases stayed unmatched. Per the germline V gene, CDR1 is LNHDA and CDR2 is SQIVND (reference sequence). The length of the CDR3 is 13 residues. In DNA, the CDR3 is TGTGCCAGTAGTGAGGTAGCGGGCTACGAGCAGTACTTC. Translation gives CASSEVAGYEQYF.

CDR3 DNA sequence: TGTGCCAGCAGGCCACTAGCGGGAACCTACGAGCAGTACTTC. This sequence encodes CASRPLAGTYEQYF. The chain joins TRBV6-1 to TRBJ2-7, with 10 nucleotides matching TRBD2. Germline CDR1 MNHNS, CDR2 SASEGT. The length of the CDR3 is 14 residues. V was clipped by 6 bases and J by 2 bases; unmatched bases: 4.

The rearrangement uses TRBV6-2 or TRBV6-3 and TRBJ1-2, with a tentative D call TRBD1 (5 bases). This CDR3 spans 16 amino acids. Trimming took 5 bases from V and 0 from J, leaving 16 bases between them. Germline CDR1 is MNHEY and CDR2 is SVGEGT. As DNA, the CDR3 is TGTGCCAGCAGTAACACCCGGACACCTACTAACTATGGCTACACCTTC. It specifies CASSNTRTPTNYGYTF.

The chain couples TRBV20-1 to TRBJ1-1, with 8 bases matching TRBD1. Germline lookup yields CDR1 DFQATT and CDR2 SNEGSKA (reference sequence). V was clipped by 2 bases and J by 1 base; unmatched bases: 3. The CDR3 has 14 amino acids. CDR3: CSARRTGTNTEAFF. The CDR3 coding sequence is TGCAGTGCTAGACGGACAGGGACGAACACTGAAGCTTTCTTT.

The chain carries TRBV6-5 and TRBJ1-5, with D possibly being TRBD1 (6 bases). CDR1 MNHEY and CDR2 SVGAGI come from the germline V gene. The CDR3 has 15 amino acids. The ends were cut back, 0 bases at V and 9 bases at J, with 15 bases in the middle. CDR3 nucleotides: TGTGCCAGCAGTTACTCGATTACAGGGTTTGGGCCCCAGCATTTT. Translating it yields CASSYSITGFGPQHF.

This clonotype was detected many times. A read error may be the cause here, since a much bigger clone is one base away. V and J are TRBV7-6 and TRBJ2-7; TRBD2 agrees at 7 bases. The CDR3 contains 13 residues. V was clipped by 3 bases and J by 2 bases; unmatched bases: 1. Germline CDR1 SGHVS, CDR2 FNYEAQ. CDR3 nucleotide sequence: TGTGCCAGCAGCTTCGGGACTACCTACGAGCAGTACTTC. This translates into CASSFGTTYEQYF.

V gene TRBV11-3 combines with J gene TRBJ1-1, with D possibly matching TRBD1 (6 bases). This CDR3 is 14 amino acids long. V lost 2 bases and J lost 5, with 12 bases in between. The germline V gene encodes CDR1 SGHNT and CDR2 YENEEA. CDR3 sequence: CASSLQGTSTEAFF. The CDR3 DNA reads TGTGCCAGCAGCTTACAGGGGACGAGTACTGAAGCTTTCTTT.

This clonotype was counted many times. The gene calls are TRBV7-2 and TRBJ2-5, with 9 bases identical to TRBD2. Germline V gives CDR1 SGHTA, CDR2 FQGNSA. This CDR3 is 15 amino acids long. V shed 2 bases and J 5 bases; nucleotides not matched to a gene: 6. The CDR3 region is CASSLMRGGRETQYF. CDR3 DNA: TGTGCCAGCAGCTTAATGCGGGGGGGCCGGGAGACCCAGTACTTC.

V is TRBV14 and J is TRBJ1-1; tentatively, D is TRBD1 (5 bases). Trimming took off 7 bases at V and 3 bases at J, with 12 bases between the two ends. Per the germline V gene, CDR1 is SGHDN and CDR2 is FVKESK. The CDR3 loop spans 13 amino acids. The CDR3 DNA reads TGTGCCAGCACGTGGGGGAGGGACACTGAAGCTTTCTTT. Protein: CASTWGRDTEAFF.

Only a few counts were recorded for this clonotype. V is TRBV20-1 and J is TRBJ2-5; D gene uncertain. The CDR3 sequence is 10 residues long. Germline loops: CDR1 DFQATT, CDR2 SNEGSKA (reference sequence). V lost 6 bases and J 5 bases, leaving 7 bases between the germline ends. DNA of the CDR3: TGCAGTGCGGATGGGGAGACCCAGTACTTC. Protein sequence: CSADGETQYF.

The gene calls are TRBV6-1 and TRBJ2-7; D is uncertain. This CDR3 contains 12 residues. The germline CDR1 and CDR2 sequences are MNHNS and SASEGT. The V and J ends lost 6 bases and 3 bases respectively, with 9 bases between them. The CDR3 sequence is CASRTVVYEQYF. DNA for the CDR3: TGTGCCAGCAGGACGGTAGTCTACGAGCAGTACTTC.

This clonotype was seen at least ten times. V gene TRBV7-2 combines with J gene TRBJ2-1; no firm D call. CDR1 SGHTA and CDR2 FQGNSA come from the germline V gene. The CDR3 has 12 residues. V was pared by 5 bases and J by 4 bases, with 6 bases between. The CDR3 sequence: CASSDRYNEQFF. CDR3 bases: TGTGCCAGCAGCGATCGGTACAATGAGCAGTTCTTC.

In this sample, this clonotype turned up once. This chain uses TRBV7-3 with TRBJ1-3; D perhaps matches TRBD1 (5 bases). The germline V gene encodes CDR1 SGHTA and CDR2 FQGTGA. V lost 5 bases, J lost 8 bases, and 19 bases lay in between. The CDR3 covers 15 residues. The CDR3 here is CASSPFPVGADTIYF. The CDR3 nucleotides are TGTGCCAGCAGCCCCTTTCCGGTAGGGGCAGACACCATATATTTT.

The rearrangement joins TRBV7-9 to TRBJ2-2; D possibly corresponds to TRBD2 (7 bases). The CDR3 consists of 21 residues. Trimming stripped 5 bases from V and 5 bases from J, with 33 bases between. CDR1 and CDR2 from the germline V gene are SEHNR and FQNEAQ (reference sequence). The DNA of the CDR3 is TGTGCCAGCAGCACACCGGGACATGGGGGACTACCAGAAAGGTGGACCGGGGAGCTGTTTTTT. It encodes CASSTPGHGGLPERWTGELFF.

For the CDR3, the DNA is TGTGCCAGCAGCTCAAGCCGCGGGGGGGACTATGGCTACACCTTC. As protein: CASSSSRGGDYGYTF. The gene calls are TRBV5-4 and TRBJ1-2; D may be TRBD1 (5 bases). The CDR3 contains 15 residues. Between the trimmed V and J ends, which lost 3 bases and 3 bases, there was a span of 15 bases. Germline assignment: CDR1 SGHNT and CDR2 YYREEE (reference sequence).

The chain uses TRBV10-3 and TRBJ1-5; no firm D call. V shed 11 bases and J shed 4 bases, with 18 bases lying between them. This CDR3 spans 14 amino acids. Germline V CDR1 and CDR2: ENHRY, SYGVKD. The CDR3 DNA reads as TGTGCCGCGGCCGGAGTCCTGGGGAATCAGCCCCAGCATTTT. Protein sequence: CAAAGVLGNQPQHF.

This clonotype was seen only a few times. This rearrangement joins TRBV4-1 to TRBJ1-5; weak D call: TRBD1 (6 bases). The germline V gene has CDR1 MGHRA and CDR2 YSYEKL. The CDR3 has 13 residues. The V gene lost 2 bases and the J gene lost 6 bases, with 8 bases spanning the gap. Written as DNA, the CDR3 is TGCGCCAGCAGCCAAACAGGGTTTCAGCCCCAGCATTTT. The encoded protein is CASSQTGFQPQHF.

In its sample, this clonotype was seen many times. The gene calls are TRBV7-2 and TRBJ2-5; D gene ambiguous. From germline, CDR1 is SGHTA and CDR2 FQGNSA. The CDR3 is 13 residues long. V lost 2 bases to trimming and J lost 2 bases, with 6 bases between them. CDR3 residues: CASSLRRQETQYF. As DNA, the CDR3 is TGTGCCAGCAGCTTACGGAGACAAGAGACCCAGTACTTC.

The CDR3 loop is CASSYRDAETQYF. For the CDR3, the DNA is TGTGCCAGCAGCTACAGGGATGCGGAGACCCAGTACTTC. This sequence joins TRBV7-4 and TRBJ2-5; tentative D call: TRBD1 (6 bases). The CDR3 covers 13 residues. V lost 4 bases, J lost 5 bases, and 11 bases lay in between. CDR1 is SGHVT, CDR2 SQSDAQ, per germline. The whole variable domain, remainder taken from reference TRBV7-4 and TRBJ2-5, is GAGVSQSPRYKVAKRGRDVALRCDSISGHVTLYWYRQTLGQGSEVLTYSQSDAQRDKSGRPSGRFSAERPERSVSTLKIQRTEQGDSAVYLCASSYRDAETQYFGPGTRLLVL.

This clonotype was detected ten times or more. The CDR3 DNA reads TGTGCCAGCAGCTTAGGGGGGGTTTGGCTAGCGGGTTCCCCAGAGACCCAGTACTTC. Translation gives CASSLGGVWLAGSPETQYF. This sequence joins TRBV7-2 and TRBJ2-5, with 8 nucleotides matching TRBD2. CDR3 length: 19 residues. V lost 1 base and J lost 4; bases outside the gene matches: 17. Per the germline V gene, CDR1 is SGHTA and CDR2 is FQGNSA. The variable domain in full, completed from reference TRBV7-2 and TRBJ2-5, reads GAGVSQSPSNKVTEKGKDVELRCDPISGHTALYWYRQSLGQGLEFLIYFQGNSAPDKSGLPSDRFSAERTGGSVSTLTIQRTQQEDSAVYLCASSLGGVWLAGSPETQYFGPGTRLLVL.

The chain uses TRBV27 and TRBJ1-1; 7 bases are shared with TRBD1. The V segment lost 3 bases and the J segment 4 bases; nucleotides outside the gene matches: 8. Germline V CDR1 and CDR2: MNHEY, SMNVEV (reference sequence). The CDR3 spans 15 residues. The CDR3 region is CASSLVTGEGTEAFF. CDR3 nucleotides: TGTGCCAGCAGTTTGGTTACAGGGGAGGGCACTGAAGCTTTCTTT.

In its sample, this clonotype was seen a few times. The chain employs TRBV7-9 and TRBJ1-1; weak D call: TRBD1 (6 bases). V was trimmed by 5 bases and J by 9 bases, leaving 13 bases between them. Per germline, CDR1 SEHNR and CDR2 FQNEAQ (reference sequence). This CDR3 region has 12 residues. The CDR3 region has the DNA TGTGCCAGCAGCCCCACAGGGTATAAAGCTTTCTTT. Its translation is CASSPTGYKAFF.